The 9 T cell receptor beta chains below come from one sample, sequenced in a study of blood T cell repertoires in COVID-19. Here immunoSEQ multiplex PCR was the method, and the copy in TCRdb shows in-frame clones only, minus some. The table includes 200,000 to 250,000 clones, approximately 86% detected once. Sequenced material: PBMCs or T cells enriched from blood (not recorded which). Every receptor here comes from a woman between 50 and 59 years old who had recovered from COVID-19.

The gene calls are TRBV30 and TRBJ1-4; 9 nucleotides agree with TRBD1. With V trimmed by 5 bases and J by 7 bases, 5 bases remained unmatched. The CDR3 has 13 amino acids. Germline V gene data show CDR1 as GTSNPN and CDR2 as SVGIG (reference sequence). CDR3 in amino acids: CAWVRQGGEKLFF. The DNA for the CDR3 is TGTGCCTGGGTTCGACAGGGGGGTGAAAAACTGTTTTTT.

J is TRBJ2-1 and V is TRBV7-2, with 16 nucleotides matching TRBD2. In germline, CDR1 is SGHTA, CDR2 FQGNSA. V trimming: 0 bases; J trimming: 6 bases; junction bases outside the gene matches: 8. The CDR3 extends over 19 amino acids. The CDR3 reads CASSLAAGTSGRVVNEQFF. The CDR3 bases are TGTGCCAGCAGCTTAGCCGCCGGGACTAGCGGGAGGGTTGTCAATGAGCAGTTCTTC.

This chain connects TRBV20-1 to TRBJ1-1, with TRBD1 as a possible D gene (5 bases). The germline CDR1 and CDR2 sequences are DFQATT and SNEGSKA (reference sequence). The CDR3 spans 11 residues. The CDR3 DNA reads TGCAGAAGCTCAAAGGGGACTGAAGCTTTCTTT. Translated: CRSSKGTEAFF.

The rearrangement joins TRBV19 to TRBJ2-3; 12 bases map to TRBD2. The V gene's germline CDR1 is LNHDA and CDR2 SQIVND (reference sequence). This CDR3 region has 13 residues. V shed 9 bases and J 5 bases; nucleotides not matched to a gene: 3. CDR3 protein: CASRLAGVDTQYF. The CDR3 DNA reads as TGTGCCAGCCGACTAGCGGGAGTAGATACGCAGTATTTT.

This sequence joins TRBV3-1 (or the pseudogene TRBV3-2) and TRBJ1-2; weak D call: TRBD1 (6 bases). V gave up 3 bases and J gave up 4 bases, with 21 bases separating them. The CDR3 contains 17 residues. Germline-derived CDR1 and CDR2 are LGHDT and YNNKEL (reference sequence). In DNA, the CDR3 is TGTGCCAGCAGCCACAAGAAGGACAGCTTAAAGTCCTATGGCTACACCTTC. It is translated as CASSHKKDSLKSYGYTF.

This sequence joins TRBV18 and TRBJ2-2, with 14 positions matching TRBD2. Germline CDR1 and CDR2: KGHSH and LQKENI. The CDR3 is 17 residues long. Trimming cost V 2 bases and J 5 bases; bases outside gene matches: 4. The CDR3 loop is CASSPSRLAGGTGELFF. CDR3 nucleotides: TGTGCCAGCTCACCATCTCGACTAGCGGGAGGGACCGGGGAGCTGTTTTTT.

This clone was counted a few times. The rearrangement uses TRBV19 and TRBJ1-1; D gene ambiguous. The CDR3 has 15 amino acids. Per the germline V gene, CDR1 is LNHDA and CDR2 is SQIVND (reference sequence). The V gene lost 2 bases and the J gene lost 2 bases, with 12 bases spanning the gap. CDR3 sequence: CASSIRRAPNTEAFF. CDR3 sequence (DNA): TGTGCCAGTAGTATAAGAAGAGCACCTAACACTGAAGCTTTCTTT.

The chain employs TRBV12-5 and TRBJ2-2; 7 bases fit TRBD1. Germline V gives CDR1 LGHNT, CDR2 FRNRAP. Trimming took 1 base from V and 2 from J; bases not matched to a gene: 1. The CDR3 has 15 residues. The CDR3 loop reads CASGLGQGNTGELFF. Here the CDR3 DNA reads TGTGCTAGTGGTTTGGGACAGGGAAACACCGGGGAGCTGTTTTTT.

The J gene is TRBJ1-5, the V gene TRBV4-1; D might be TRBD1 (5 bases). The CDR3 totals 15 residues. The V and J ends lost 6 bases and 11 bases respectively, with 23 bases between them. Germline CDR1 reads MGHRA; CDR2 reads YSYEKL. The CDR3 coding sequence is TGCGCCAGCAGTCTATCCGGGACGGGGGTTGGAGCCCAGCATTTT. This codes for CASSLSGTGVGAQHF.